The 7 T cell receptor beta chains presented below share a single source sample, sequenced in a study of identical twins. TCRdb itself ran the 5' RACE reads through MiXCR, one entry per CDR3 protein. The sample records around 1.7 million distinct CDR3 sequences, under 35% being singletons. The sample was cord blood. All receptors derive from a newborn girl in good health.

This clonotype was counted a few times. This chain links TRBV29-1 with TRBJ2-3; tentatively, D is TRBD2 (6 bases). The V and J ends lost 8 bases and 6 bases respectively, with 12 bases between them. CDR3 length equals 11 residues. Germline V gives CDR1 SQVTM, CDR2 ANQGSEA. The CDR3 region is CSLLAGDTQYF. Written as DNA, the CDR3 is TGCAGCCTCCTCGCGGGGGATACGCAGTATTTT.

This chain joins TRBV2 and TRBJ2-7, with 9 bases aligning to TRBD1. The length of the CDR3 is 16 residues. CDR1 and CDR2 from the germline V gene are SNHLY and FYNNEI. J was trimmed by 2 bases and V by 3 bases; bases with no gene match: 8. CDR3 loop: CASSDGPGTGTYEQYF. The CDR3 bases are TGTGCCAGCAGTGACGGACCCGGGACAGGGACCTACGAGCAGTACTTC.

V and J are TRBV9 and TRBJ2-2; D gene unclear. V was pared by 0 bases and J by 6 bases, with 9 bases between. CDR1 is SGDLS and CDR2 is YYNGEE in the germline V gene. The CDR3 is made up of 14 amino acids. The CDR3 bases are TGTGCCAGCAGCGTAGCTCCCGAGGCCGGGGAGCTGTTTTTT. Its translation is CASSVAPEAGELFF.

The V gene is TRBV2, the J gene TRBJ2-7; TRBD1 is a possible D gene (5 bases). Germline CDR1 SNHLY, CDR2 FYNNEI. The CDR3 has 14 residues. V gave up 1 base and J gave up 3 bases, with 10 bases separating them. The DNA for the CDR3 is TGTGCCAGCAGTGAAGTCGCAGGGAACTACGAGCAGTACTTC. Translation: CASSEVAGNYEQYF. Variable domain in full (rest from reference TRBV2 and TRBJ2-7): EPEVTQTPSHQVTQMGQEVILRCVPISNHLYFYWYRQILGQKVEFLVSFYNNEISEKSEIFDDQFSVERPDGSNFTLKIRSTKLEDSAMYFCASSEVAGNYEQYFGPGTRLTVT.

This clonotype was found a few times. The genes are TRBV4-1 and TRBJ2-5; D is unclear. The CDR3 is made up of 17 amino acids. CDR1 is MGHRA and CDR2 is YSYEKL in the germline V gene. V lost 6 bases and J lost 3, with 23 bases in between. The CDR3 region has the DNA TGCGCCAGCAGACCTCTTTTTGGATCCAAAGAAAAAGAGACCCAGTACTTC. Translated: CASRPLFGSKEKETQYF.

The chain couples TRBV4-1 to TRBJ1-5; no clear D gene. The CDR3 totals 17 residues. CDR1 MGHRA and CDR2 YSYEKL come from the germline V gene. Trimming stripped 4 bases from V and 4 bases from J, with 20 bases between. CDR3 residues: CASSRLLLLDENQPQHF. The CDR3 DNA sequence: TGCGCCAGCAGCCGACTTCTGCTCCTGGATGAAAATCAGCCCCAGCATTTT.

Ten or more counts support this clonotype. CDR3: CASSLTIVNEQFF. The CDR3 nucleotides read TGTGCCAGCAGTTTAACCATCGTCAATGAGCAGTTCTTC. This chain joins TRBV12-3 or TRBV12-4 and TRBJ2-1, with D hard to call. This CDR3 comprises 13 residues. Trimming left V 2 bases short and J 6 bases short, with 8 bases between.